This entry is about one T cell receptor beta chain. This entry is derived from a study of blood T cell repertoires in COVID-19. Turning to the study itself: T cells, B-cell-depleted T cells, or PBMCs provided the cDNA or gDNA that served as material.

The V and J ends lost 3 bases and 1 base respectively, with 3 bases between them. This CDR3 contains 12 residues. Germline V gene lookup returns CDR1 MNHNS and CDR2 SASEGT. Libraries were prepared by immunoSEQ multiplex PCR; TCRdb keeps only in-frame clonotypes and omits some of them. The table records 150,000 to 200,000 clones, approximately 83% of them present only once. Recovery among Cohort 3 donors was established by two negative PCRs, clearance, or symptom resolution. This chain uses TRBV6-1 with TRBJ1-2; D is undetermined. The TCR sequence derives from a man in his forties or fifties who had recovered from COVID-19. Sequencing was performed on PBMCs or T cells enriched from blood (not recorded which). CDR3 bases: TGTGCCAGCAGTGAGCGTAACTATGGCTACACCTTC. It specifies CASSERNYGYTF.